Presented here are 15 T cell receptor beta chains from one specimen sequenced in a study of T cell responses to AZD1222 COVID-19 vaccine. Some clones are missing from TCRdb's copy, which holds only in-frame ones; the method was immunoSEQ multiplex PCR. The sample shows 45,000 to 55,000 clones, about 80% of them seen only once. Sequences were derived from peripheral blood, sampled on day 0 of AZD1222 vaccination. All receptors come from an adult in good health.

The chain combines TRBV3-1 (or the pseudogene TRBV3-2) with TRBJ1-1, with 8 bases aligning to TRBD1. The CDR3 covers 14 residues. Germline V gene sequence: CDR1 LGHDT, CDR2 YNNKEL (reference sequence). V lost 0 bases and J lost 9; bases outside the gene matches: 6. CDR3 DNA: TGTGCCAGCAGCCAAGATTTCAGGGGGCAAAAAGCTTTCTTT. This encodes CASSQDFRGQKAFF.

This clone was observed a single time. V gene TRBV5-1 combines with J gene TRBJ2-3; D not certain. The germline gives CDR1 SGHRS, CDR2 YFSETQ. V was shortened by 5 bases and J by 2 bases, with 15 bases between the two germline ends. The CDR3 runs to 15 residues. CDR3 protein: CASRRSVPITDTQYF. Here the CDR3 DNA reads TGCGCCAGCAGGAGGAGCGTCCCGATCACAGATACGCAGTATTTT.

The rearrangement joins TRBV28 to TRBJ1-5; 8 nucleotides agree with TRBD1. Germline CDR1 MDHEN, CDR2 SYDVKM. The CDR3 extends over 16 amino acids. Losses at the gene ends were 2 bases for V and 6 bases for J; bases not matched to a gene: 9. CDR3 amino acids: CASSLPLGQGGQPQHF. In DNA, the CDR3 is TGTGCCAGCAGTTTACCCCTAGGACAGGGAGGTCAGCCCCAGCATTTT.

The genes are TRBV2 and TRBJ2-1; 14 bases agree with TRBD2. The CDR3 loop spans 15 amino acids. Per the germline V gene, CDR1 is SNHLY and CDR2 is FYNNEI. Germline trimming cut 4 bases from V and 8 bases from J; bases unmatched to any gene: 4. CDR3 in amino acids: CASSARTSGRYEQFF. In DNA, the CDR3 is TGTGCCAGCAGTGCGAGGACTAGCGGGAGGTATGAGCAGTTCTTC.

The chain is built from TRBV12-3 or TRBV12-4 and TRBJ1-2, with TRBD1 matching over 9 bases. Trimming at V came to 3 bases and at J to 7 bases, leaving 3 bases not matched to a gene. CDR3 length equals 13 residues. Written as DNA, the CDR3 is TGTGCCAGCAGTTTGGGACAGGGTACTGGCTACACCTTC. It translates to CASSLGQGTGYTF.

The chain has TRBV19 and TRBJ2-6; 8 positions agree with TRBD1. The CDR3 runs to 19 residues. Germline loops: CDR1 LNHDA, CDR2 SQIVND (reference sequence). V was pared by 3 bases and J by 3 bases, with 13 bases of the junction left unmatched. In DNA form, the CDR3 reads TGTGCCAGTAGTATGTTAAGAGGGCAGGGGGCAGATGGGGCCAACGTCCTGACTTTC. This gives the protein CASSMLRGQGADGANVLTF.

The rearrangement links TRBV7-2 to TRBJ2-1; the match to TRBD1 covers 10 bases. After removal of 5 bases from V and 2 bases from J, the junction contained 3 bases not matched to a gene. The CDR3 has 15 residues. The germline V gene encodes CDR1 SGHTA and CDR2 FQGNSA. The CDR3 loop is CASSLGQGPYNEQFF. The CDR3 nucleotides read TGTGCCAGCAGCCTGGGACAGGGGCCCTACAATGAGCAGTTCTTC.

This sequence joins TRBV5-1 and TRBJ2-1; D is unresolved. The CDR3 is 14 amino acids. Per the germline V gene, CDR1 is SGHRS and CDR2 is YFSETQ. V lost 3 bases and J 2 bases, leaving 9 bases between the germline ends. This CDR3 is CASSSDSPYNEQFF. The CDR3 DNA reads TGCGCCAGCAGCTCCGACTCGCCCTACAATGAGCAGTTCTTC.

V and J are TRBV2 and TRBJ2-1; 8 bases map to TRBD2. The CDR3 is 15 amino acids. The germline gives CDR1 SNHLY, CDR2 FYNNEI. V dropped 6 bases and J dropped 4; count of bases not matched to a gene: 8. Here the CDR3 DNA reads TGTGCCAGCAGGCGGGACCGGGGGGGATACAATGAGCAGTTCTTC. Encoded protein: CASRRDRGGYNEQFF.

The chain links TRBV7-9 to TRBJ2-3, with TRBD2 identical over 7 bases. After removal of 7 bases from V and 2 bases from J, the junction contained 9 bases not matched to a gene. The length of the CDR3 is 15 residues. CDR1 and CDR2 (germline): SEHNR, FQNEAQ (reference sequence). The CDR3 reads CASTPMGGNTDTQYF. In DNA, the CDR3 is TGTGCCAGCACACCGATGGGAGGGAACACAGATACGCAGTATTTT.

The V gene is TRBV4-1, the J gene TRBJ2-1; 9 positions match TRBD2. V dropped 6 bases and J dropped 8; count of bases not matched to a gene: 5. Germline V gene sequence: CDR1 MGHRA, CDR2 YSYEKL. This CDR3 has 13 amino acids. CDR3 bases: TGCGCCAGCAGGCGGGAGGGTGGATATGAGCAGTTCTTC. This gives the protein CASRREGGYEQFF.

This chain uses TRBV28 with TRBJ2-5, with 14 bases identical to TRBD2. The length of the CDR3 is 17 residues. V shed 2 bases, J shed 5 bases, and the junction held 7 bases outside the gene matches. The germline V gene encodes CDR1 MDHEN and CDR2 SYDVKM. This CDR3 is CASSLGTSGSPVETQYF. CDR3 in DNA: TGTGCCAGCAGTTTAGGGACTAGCGGGAGCCCTGTGGAGACCCAGTACTTC.

This chain joins TRBV16 and TRBJ1-2; a possible D gene is TRBD1 (5 bases). The germline CDR1 and CDR2 sequences are KGHSY and FQNENV. Trimming cost V 4 bases and J 2 bases, with 17 bases left between them. The CDR3 has 16 residues. This chain's CDR3 is CASSPSRGGVNYGYTF. The CDR3 nucleotides read TGTGCCAGCAGCCCGTCAAGGGGAGGGGTAAACTATGGCTACACCTTC.

The chain is built from TRBV7-9 and TRBJ2-1, with 12 bases identical to TRBD2. This CDR3 comprises 16 residues. With 4 bases clipped from V and 7 bases from J, the junction kept 8 bases outside the gene matches. Germline lookup yields CDR1 SEHNR and CDR2 FQNEAQ (reference sequence). The CDR3: CASSSATSGRKNEQFF. As DNA, the CDR3 is TGTGCCAGCAGCTCTGCCACTAGCGGGAGGAAGAATGAGCAGTTCTTC.

The chain uses TRBV6-1 and TRBJ1-2; D might be TRBD1 (6 bases). The V end lost 3 bases, the J end lost 1 base, and 9 bases lay between the germline ends. The CDR3 totals 14 residues. Looked up from germline, CDR1 is MNHNS and CDR2 is SASEGT. The CDR3 DNA sequence: TGTGCCAGCAGTGACAACAGGGATAACTATGGCTACACCTTC. It codes for CASSDNRDNYGYTF.